The present T cell receptor beta chain was sequenced within a study of CD8 T cells in ankylosing spondylitis. The study, taken as a whole, reports: Among TCR beta sequences, a motif of roughly 8 highly homologous variants appeared characteristic of ankylosing spondylitis blood. The authors found the disease-linked clones to be CD8+ and relatively rare in peripheral blood.

A single record per CDR3 protein comes from TCRdb applying MiXCR to the 5' RACE reads. This sample has about 540,000 distinct CDR3 sequences, with more than 9.5% found just once. As concerns this clonotype: Its antigen is as yet unknown.

Germline CDR1 is SGHAT and CDR2 is FQNNGV. V lost 8 bases to trimming and J lost 3 bases, with 16 bases between them. The CDR3 contains 15 residues. The clonotype originates from a male donor with ankylosing spondylitis. Source material: blood, either unsorted or a sorted T cell fraction (not recorded which). The genes are TRBV11-2 and TRBJ2-2; D ambiguous. The CDR3 region is CASLGLTGYTGELFF. In DNA, the CDR3 is TGTGCCAGCCTAGGGCTGACTGGTTACACCGGGGAGCTGTTTTTT.